This T cell receptor (beta chain) was identified during a study of cytomegalovirus exposure and HLA in healthy donors. The PCR used 60 Vbeta and 13 Jbeta primers. Produced via immunoSEQ multiplex PCR; TCRdb's table is partial and in-frame only. The sample lists 100,000 to 150,000 clones; 81% were seen once. CDR1 and CDR2 from the germline V gene are SEHNR and FQNEAQ (reference sequence). Trimming took 3 bases from V and 6 from J; bases not matched to a gene: 5. The CDR3 extends over 15 amino acids. The origin of this receptor is a middle-aged woman in good health and CMV-seropositive. The specimen was PBMCs. V usage is TRBV7-9 and J usage is TRBJ2-7; 13 bases agree with TRBD2. The CDR3 protein is CASSFLRLAGGEQYF. CDR3 in DNA: TGTGCCAGCAGCTTCCTCCGACTAGCGGGAGGCGAGCAGTACTTC.